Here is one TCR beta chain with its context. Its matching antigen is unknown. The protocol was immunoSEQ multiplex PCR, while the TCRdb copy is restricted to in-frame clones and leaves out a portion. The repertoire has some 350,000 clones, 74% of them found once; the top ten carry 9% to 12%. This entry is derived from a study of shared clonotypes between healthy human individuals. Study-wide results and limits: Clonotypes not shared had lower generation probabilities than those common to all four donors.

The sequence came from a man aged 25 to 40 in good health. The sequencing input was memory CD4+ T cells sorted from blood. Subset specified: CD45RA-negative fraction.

CDR3 nucleotide sequence: TGCAGCGTTGTAACATCGTTAAACGAGGAAAAACTGTTTTTT. This gives the protein CSVVTSLNEEKLFF. The chain has TRBV29-1 and TRBJ1-4, with D unresolved. Trimming took off 4 bases at V and 8 bases at J, with 17 bases between the two ends. The CDR3 covers 14 residues. Germline V gene data show CDR1 as SQVTM and CDR2 as ANQGSEA.